The clone carrying this T cell receptor beta chain has only one observation. This CDR3 spans 15 amino acids. The germline CDR1 and CDR2 sequences are KGHDR and SFDVKD. The V and J ends lost 9 bases and 0 bases respectively, with 14 bases between them. These data come from a study of blood T cell repertoires in COVID-19. Authors' analysis steps: Nucleated cell number was recorded as an estimate derived from reference gene primer amplification. Some clones are missing from TCRdb's copy, which holds only in-frame ones; the method was immunoSEQ multiplex PCR. The V and J calls and clone size are taken from that table; D and trimming were inferred from the DNA. The table shows over 200,000 clones, with roughly 79% occurring only once.

J is TRBJ1-3 and V is TRBV24-1, with D unclear. The clonotype was recovered from a woman between 50 and 59 years old with acute COVID-19. Sequenced input: PBMCs or T cells enriched from blood (not recorded which). The CDR3 coding sequence is TGTGCCACCCGGAGCAGCTCAGACTCTGGAAACACCATATATTTT. Protein sequence: CATRSSSDSGNTIYF.